This is a list of T cell receptor beta chains from one sample in a study of neurological immune-mediated disorders. One entry per CDR3 protein, called by TCRdb with MiXCR from the 5' RACE reads. Among 77,000 or so distinct CDR3 sequences listed, about 9.4% were seen once. Specimen: PBMCs. These receptors all come from a man between 50 and 59 years old in good health. The CDR3 runs from the conserved cysteine through the conserved F or W. Each record gives: D gene, J gene, clone size, V gene, CDR3 protein, CDR3 DNA. D genes are given only for firm matches. Size values are once, few and many counts, or a class for expanded clones, and some rows have none.

d_gene: TRBD1; j_gene: TRBJ2-3; abundance: many; v_gene: TRBV5-1; CDR3aa: CASSLGTGRIDTQYF; CDR3nt: TGCGCCAGCAGCTTAGGGACAGGGCGGATAGATACGCAGTATTTT
d_gene: TRBD1; j_gene: TRBJ2-1; abundance: .; v_gene: TRBV19; CDR3aa: CASSPGQGNNEQFF; CDR3nt: TGTGCCAGTAGTCCGGGACAGGGGAACAATGAGCAGTTCTTC
d_gene: TRBD2; j_gene: TRBJ2-7; abundance: many; v_gene: TRBV4-2; CDR3aa: CASSQDPSGVTYEQYF; CDR3nt: TGTGCCAGCAGCCAAGACCCCAGCGGGGTGACCTACGAGCAGTACTTC
d_gene: TRBD2; j_gene: TRBJ2-5; abundance: many; v_gene: TRBV10-3; CDR3aa: CAISDLAGGETQYF; CDR3nt: TGTGCCATCAGTGATCTAGCGGGGGGAGAGACCCAGTACTTC
d_gene: .; j_gene: TRBJ2-2; abundance: .; v_gene: TRBV4-1; CDR3aa: CASSQETGSNTGELFF; CDR3nt: TGCGCCAGCAGCCAAGAGACAGGTTCGAACACCGGGGAGCTGTTTTTT
d_gene: .; j_gene: TRBJ1-6; abundance: many; v_gene: TRBV27; CDR3aa: CAAGRANSPLHF; CDR3nt: TGTGCAGCCGGTAGGGCTAATTCACCCCTCCACTTT
d_gene: .; j_gene: TRBJ1-6; abundance: many; v_gene: TRBV5-6; CDR3aa: CASSAGHLGGSPLHF; CDR3nt: TGTGCCAGCAGCGCGGGACACCTGGGGGGATCACCCCTCCACTTT
d_gene: TRBD1; j_gene: TRBJ2-5; abundance: many; v_gene: TRBV5-5; CDR3aa: CASSPMTGEETQYF; CDR3nt: TGTGCCAGCAGCCCAATGACAGGGGAGGAGACCCAGTACTTC
d_gene: TRBD2; j_gene: TRBJ2-5; abundance: many; v_gene: TRBV20-1; CDR3aa: CSARRLAGDSETQYF; CDR3nt: TGCAGTGCTAGGCGGCTAGCGGGGGACAGTGAGACCCAGTACTTC
d_gene: .; j_gene: TRBJ2-2; abundance: many; v_gene: TRBV12-3/TRBV12-4; CDR3aa: CASRWHTGELFF; CDR3nt: TGTGCCAGCAGATGGCACACCGGGGAGCTGTTTTTT
d_gene: .; j_gene: TRBJ2-1; abundance: many; v_gene: TRBV5-1; CDR3aa: CASRGPIYNEQFF; CDR3nt: TGCGCCAGCAGGGGGCCGATCTACAATGAGCAGTTCTTC
d_gene: TRBD2; j_gene: TRBJ2-3; abundance: many; v_gene: TRBV6-5; CDR3aa: CATNLAGHTDTQYF; CDR3nt: TGTGCCACCAACTTAGCGGGACACACAGATACGCAGTATTTT
d_gene: .; j_gene: TRBJ2-1; abundance: many; v_gene: TRBV7-3; CDR3aa: CASSLKEGGRTYNEQFF; CDR3nt: TGTGCCAGCAGCTTAAAGGAGGGGGGGCGGACCTACAATGAGCAGTTCTTC
d_gene: TRBD1; j_gene: TRBJ2-2; abundance: few; v_gene: TRBV6-5; CDR3aa: CASSYDLDRAGNRRPGELFF; CDR3nt: TGTGCCAGCAGTTACGATCTGGACAGGGCTGGTAACAGGAGGCCCGGGGAGCTGTTTTTT
d_gene: .; j_gene: TRBJ1-1; abundance: many; v_gene: TRBV5-1; CDR3aa: CASSLPDWETEAFF; CDR3nt: TGCGCCAGCAGCTTGCCGGACTGGGAGACTGAAGCTTTCTTT
d_gene: .; j_gene: TRBJ2-1; abundance: many; v_gene: TRBV4-2; CDR3aa: CASSQGDGNSYNEQFF; CDR3nt: TGTGCCAGCAGCCAAGGTGACGGGAACTCCTACAATGAGCAGTTCTTC
d_gene: .; j_gene: TRBJ2-3; abundance: many; v_gene: TRBV10-3; CDR3aa: CAIARRTDGDTQYF; CDR3nt: TGTGCCATCGCCAGAAGGACGGACGGGGATACGCAGTATTTT
d_gene: TRBD2; j_gene: TRBJ2-1; abundance: many; v_gene: TRBV5-5; CDR3aa: CASSLDSGSSSYNEQFF; CDR3nt: TGTGCCAGCAGCTTGGATAGCGGGTCCAGCTCCTACAATGAGCAGTTCTTC
d_gene: TRBD2; j_gene: TRBJ2-7; abundance: many; v_gene: TRBV3-1; CDR3aa: CASSPAGGLRDF; CDR3nt: TGTGCCAGCAGCCCAGCGGGGGGGCTACGGGACTTC
d_gene: TRBD1; j_gene: TRBJ1-2; abundance: many; v_gene: TRBV12-3/TRBV12-4; CDR3aa: CASSLGPGTAYGYTF; CDR3nt: TGTGCCAGCAGTTTAGGTCCCGGGACAGCCTATGGCTACACCTTC
d_gene: TRBD2; j_gene: TRBJ2-2; abundance: many; v_gene: TRBV7-9; CDR3aa: CASSSGLAGVGELFF; CDR3nt: TGTGCCAGCAGCTCGGGACTAGCGGGAGTCGGGGAGCTGTTTTTT
d_gene: TRBD1; j_gene: TRBJ1-1; abundance: many; v_gene: TRBV3-1; CDR3aa: CASSQEGRGHTEAFF; CDR3nt: TGTGCCAGCAGCCAAGAGGGCAGGGGGCACACTGAAGCTTTCTTT
d_gene: .; j_gene: TRBJ2-1; abundance: many; v_gene: TRBV6-2/TRBV6-3; CDR3aa: CASSYSGGSGSYNEQFF; CDR3nt: TGTGCCAGCAGTTACTCAGGAGGATCTGGCTCCTACAATGAGCAGTTCTTC
d_gene: .; j_gene: TRBJ2-7; abundance: many; v_gene: TRBV24-1; CDR3aa: CATSDPETYEQYF; CDR3nt: TGTGCCACCAGTGACCCCGAAACCTACGAGCAGTACTTC